Following are 4 T cell receptor beta chains from one sample sequenced in a study of blood T cell repertoires in COVID-19. Data came from immunoSEQ multiplex PCR; TCRdb stores just in-frame clones and leaves some out. The repertoire holds 100,000 or so clones, approximately 75% seen once, with about 13% in the top ten. Sequencing was carried out using peripheral blood. These receptors all stem from a human donor in a cohort sampled during active COVID-19.

With regard to this clone: Within the sample, other DNA sequences also encode this same CDR3. This rearrangement joins TRBV7-9 to TRBJ2-3, with 10 positions matching TRBD2. Germline V CDR1 and CDR2: SEHNR, FQNEAQ (reference sequence). The CDR3 sequence is 14 residues long. J gave up 4 bases and V 3 bases, and 1 base lay outside the gene matches. The CDR3 bases are TGTGCCAGCAGCTTGGGGACTAGCGCAGATACGCAGTATTTT. The encoded protein is CASSLGTSADTQYF.

V is TRBV6-5 and J is TRBJ2-7; 8 nucleotides agree with TRBD1. The CDR3 is 14 amino acids. The V gene's germline CDR1 is MNHEY and CDR2 SVGAGI. The trim removed 6 bases at V and 5 bases at J, leaving 9 bases unmatched. In nucleotides, the CDR3 is TGTGCCAGCAGATCTCGGGACAGGCCCAACGAGCAGTACTTC. This encodes CASRSRDRPNEQYF.

The CDR3 here is CASSFMAGGASGELFF. As DNA, the CDR3 is TGTGCCAGCAGCTTCATGGCGGGGGGCGCCTCCGGGGAGCTGTTTTTT. The J gene is TRBJ2-2, the V gene TRBV4-2, with 8 nucleotides matching TRBD2. This CDR3 is built from 16 residues. Germline V gene sequence: CDR1 LGHNA, CDR2 YNFKEQ. The ends lost 5 bases at V and 6 bases at J; junction bases unmatched: 11.

This clone turned up a few times. The chain combines TRBV3-1 (or the pseudogene TRBV3-2) with TRBJ1-2, with D possibly TRBD1 on 6 matching bases. Germline loops: CDR1 LGHDT, CDR2 YNNKEL (reference sequence). This CDR3 comprises 14 residues. Trimming stripped 0 bases from V and 4 bases from J, with 9 bases between. The DNA of the CDR3 is TGTGCCAGCAGCCAAGACAGGGGTGGCTATGGCTACACCTTC. This encodes CASSQDRGGYGYTF.